The 5 T cell receptor beta chains presented below share a single source sample, sequenced in a study of cytomegalovirus exposure and HLA in healthy donors. 60 Vbeta and 13 Jbeta primers were used in PCR. Here immunoSEQ multiplex PCR was the method, and the copy in TCRdb shows in-frame clones only, minus some. The table records approximately 70,000 clones, approximately 70% of them present only once. What was sequenced was PBMCs. Source of these receptors: a male donor in good health and CMV-seropositive.

This chain joins TRBV13 and TRBJ1-1; D ambiguous. In germline, CDR1 is PRHDT, CDR2 FYEKMQ (reference sequence). This CDR3 has 14 amino acids. V was clipped by 1 base and J by 4 bases, with 10 bases between them. The CDR3 region is CASSLVAGLTEAFF. The CDR3 bases are TGTGCCAGCAGCTTAGTAGCGGGTCTCACTGAAGCTTTCTTT.

Concerning this clone itself: The sample holds other DNA sequences that translate to the same CDR3. The gene calls are TRBV7-7 and TRBJ2-5; 7 positions agree with TRBD2. The germline V gene encodes CDR1 SSHAT and CDR2 FNYEAQ (reference sequence). This CDR3 contains 13 residues. Losses at the gene ends were 4 bases for V and 2 bases for J; bases not matched to a gene: 1. The DNA for the CDR3 is TGTGCCAGCAGCTCGGGACTACAAGAGACCCAGTACTTC. Translating gives CASSSGLQETQYF.

This chain uses TRBV30 with TRBJ2-3; 7 positions match TRBD2. The junction had 5 bases not matched to a gene; V was cut back by 2 bases and J by 3 bases. Germline V gene data show CDR1 as GTSNPN and CDR2 as SVGIG (reference sequence). This CDR3 is 14 amino acids long. CDR3 DNA sequence: TGTGCCTGGAGTTTGCCCGGGGGGACAGATACGCAGTATTTT. Its protein is CAWSLPGGTDTQYF.

The chain joins TRBV5-4 to TRBJ1-2, with 8 bases lining up with TRBD1. CDR3 length equals 14 residues. The V gene's germline CDR1 is SGHNT and CDR2 YYREEE (reference sequence). The V and J ends lost 1 base and 2 bases, in that order; junction bases with no gene match: 1. This chain's CDR3 is CASSLNRGNYGYTF. CDR3 sequence (DNA): TGTGCCAGCAGCTTGAACAGGGGGAACTATGGCTACACCTTC.

This clone was detected a few times. The gene calls are TRBV27 and TRBJ2-1, with 9 bases matching TRBD2. This CDR3 is built from 18 residues. Trimming took 2 bases from V and 6 from J; bases not matched to a gene: 14. Germline CDR1 MNHEY, CDR2 SMNVEV (reference sequence). The CDR3 bases are TGTGCCAGCAGTTTACGCCCGAGGCTAGCGGGACTTGGCAATGAGCAGTTCTTC. It translates to CASSLRPRLAGLGNEQFF.